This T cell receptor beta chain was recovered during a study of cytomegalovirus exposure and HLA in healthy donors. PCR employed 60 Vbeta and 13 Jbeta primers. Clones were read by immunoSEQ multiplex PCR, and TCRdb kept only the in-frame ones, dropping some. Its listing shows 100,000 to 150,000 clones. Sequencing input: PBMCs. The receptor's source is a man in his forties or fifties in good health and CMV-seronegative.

The CDR3 reads CASSLDSRTYEQYF. The CDR3 DNA sequence: TGCGCCAGCAGCTTGGATTCCCGGACATACGAGCAGTACTTC. The chain combines TRBV5-1 with TRBJ2-7; D possibly corresponds to TRBD1 (5 bases). This CDR3 spans 14 amino acids. V dropped 0 bases and J dropped 4 bases, with 11 bases sitting between them. Germline assignment: CDR1 SGHRS and CDR2 YFSETQ.